This T cell receptor (beta chain) was found in a study of shared clonotypes between healthy human individuals. TCRdb's table, derived via immunoSEQ multiplex PCR, lists solely in-frame clones and lacks some. The sample includes under 1,100,000 clones, under 80% of them seen just once. Overall study findings and caveats: Donors were few, which limited the genetic and exposure-history diversity represented.

The CDR3 is 15 amino acids. Germline assignment: CDR1 ENHRY and CDR2 SYGVKD. After removal of 2 bases from V and 0 bases from J, the junction contained 0 bases not matched to a gene. To note about this clone: The target antigen is unknown.

What was sequenced was memory CD4+ T cells sorted from blood. Subset specified: CD45RA-negative fraction. The sequence came from a man aged 18 to 30 in good health. The chain couples TRBV10-3 to TRBJ2-7; 11 nucleotides line up with TRBD1. The CDR3 DNA reads as TGTGCCATCAGTGAGGGGACAGGGGGCTCCTACGAGCAGTACTTC. Translating gives CAISEGTGGSYEQYF.